This T cell receptor (beta chain) was documented in a study of T cell responses to AZD1222 COVID-19 vaccine (dated by TCRdb to the early 2020s). For context, the study as a whole: A total of 230 to 250 trial participants underwent TCR sequencing, of whom about 210 had received two doses of AZD1222 and some 25 had received two doses of the MenACWY control vaccine. Enrollment into the trials was organized by age into subgroups of 18-55, 56-69 and 70-plus years, and those subgroups contained approximately 150, 30 and 60 TCR-sequenced participants, respectively.

The CDR3 regions of human TCRbeta chains were analyzed by immunosequencing. The original methods were these. Repertoire TCRs were checked for matches against a reference library of SARS-CoV-2-specific TCRs that had been generated using the MIRA antigen-specificity platform. Breadth was defined as the fraction of unique TCRs that were SARS-CoV-2-associated, and depth was defined as the fraction of total T cells that were SARS-CoV-2-associated. Using the MIRA data, each spike-specific TCR was mapped to the spike region that the TCR reacts to and placed in a CD4 or CD8 class. Log10-transformed breadth and depth values were compared by one-way ANOVA with Sidak's multiple comparisons tests. As stored in TCRdb, this immuneACCESS dataset retains in-frame rearrangements with V and J assigned. A fraction of the clones does not appear; measured against another copy, unresolved V genes explain less than half of the discrepancy, and the remainder lacks a known reason. That table supplies the V and J calls and clone size; D and trimming were determined from the DNA. The sample table lists 120,000 or so clones, 80% to 90% of them with a count of one. Roughly a quarter of the sample is in the top ten clones.

Summary of the overall study and its limitations: Most participants were white British and females outnumbered males, and the authors suggested that clonal diversity may have been underestimated. Only five to seven AZD1222 recipients were SARS-CoV-2 seropositive at baseline, limiting conclusions about previously exposed vaccinees. The whole spike protein was spanned by vaccine-associated CD4 TCRs, and dominant responses were seen in regions 160-218 and 743-854. Reportedly, almost half of the unique spike-specific TCRs recognized epitopes lying outside the regions that are mutated in the B.1.351 and B.1.1.7 variants. In the small 56-69-year group, the increase in depth fell short of significance, most likely because of low power. Spike-specific TCR breadth and depth rose significantly after two AZD1222 doses compared with day 0 and with MenACWY recipients. Because no samples from the day 14 peak response were available, repertoires could be characterized only after the peak T cell response.

V and J are truncated by 6 bases and 4 bases respectively, leaving an intervening sequence of 20 bases. For CDR1 and CDR2, the germline V gene (reference sequence) lists SGHNT and YYREEE. The CDR3 numbers 15 residues from cysteine through phenylalanine. The CDR3 DNA has 45 bases and is translated from base 1. In regard to this clone: What antigen it recognizes has not been identified. No much larger clone exists at a distance of one base, and base qualities are not known.

This sample's time point label indicates: about 28 days (+/-7) after the second vaccine dose. Because spike-specific TCR depth and breadth did not differ between the two schedules, AZD1222 recipients who got a second dose at roughly 4 weeks were pooled with those who got a second dose at roughly 12 weeks. Samples from vaccinated people were obtained from the UK trials COV001 and COV002, which included a single-blind randomized controlled phase 2/3 trial of AZD1222 (ChAdOx1 nCoV-19) in healthy adults. For TCRbeta chain sequencing, PBMC samples were collected from trial participants at day 0 and at day 28 after the second dose.

This clonotype originated in an adult who received the AZD1222 COVID-19 vaccine. Specimen: peripheral blood, collected 28 days after the second AZD1222 dose. This chain joins TRBV5-4 to TRBJ2-7, and perhaps TRBD2 as D gene, on 6 matching bases. The bases read TGTGCCAGCAAAATCGGGGGATCCGGTAGGTACGAGCAGTACTTC. The encoded protein is CASKIGGSGRYEQYF.